A selection of T cell receptor beta chains follows, all from one sample in a study of response to subunit inactivated influenza vaccine. TCRdb re-analysed the RT-PCR reads in MiXCR, keeping a single row per CDR3 protein. The sample lists around 480,000 distinct CDR3 sequences, about 10% occurring once. The specimen comprised PBMCs from blood, sampled around seven weeks after vaccination. All receptors derive from a man aged 50 to 60 who received an inactivated influenza vaccine. CDR3s leave out the opening cysteine and the closing phenylalanine or tryptophan.

V	J	CDR3
TRBV7-2	TRBJ2-1	ASSSTPRDEQF
TRBV30	TRBJ1-6	AWRSGRMGAPLH
TRBV5-1	TRBJ2-3	ASSQEGEFTDTQY
TRBV18	TRBJ2-5	ASSPPISRETQY
TRBV21-1	TRBJ2-7	ASSRSPEQY
TRBV7-6	TRBJ1-1	ASSRGPANTEAF
TRBV5-1	TRBJ2-2	ASSLVSATGELF
TRBV5-6	TRBJ2-7	ASSLFAYEQY
TRBV9	TRBJ2-5	ASSEQGGQETQY
TRBV25-1	TRBJ2-1	ASSALGQESYNEQF
TRBV11-2	TRBJ2-7	ASSLEATVRGRPSYEQY
TRBV7-6	TRBJ1-5	ASSLMAEFYSNQPQH
TRBV6-2/TRBV6-3	TRBJ1-1	ASSSQGSSSAEAF
TRBV15	TRBJ2-5	ATSSQNNPQETQY
TRBV24-1	TRBJ2-3	ATSDFPSSGGAGDTQY
TRBV20-1	TRBJ2-7	SARVGLAGSYEQY
TRBV10-3	TRBJ2-2	AISAGLAWTGELF
TRBV7-2	TRBJ2-1	ASSLSIGSYNEQF
TRBV4-2	TRBJ1-1	ASSQEYGGAGRTEAF
TRBV4-2	TRBJ1-1	ASSQAAVNTEAF
TRBV20-1	TRBJ2-7	SASLRDGGYEQY
TRBV10-1	TRBJ2-3	ASSSGSDTDTQY
TRBV3-1	TRBJ2-7	ASSRLYEQY
TRBV29-1	TRBJ2-5	SVEDLWTSGTKETQY
TRBV12-3/TRBV12-4	TRBJ2-5	ASAAGGVETQY
TRBV20-1	TRBJ2-7	SAQTSGTYEQY
TRBV6-2/TRBV6-3	TRBJ2-3	ASSQDGHHTDTQY
TRBV5-1	TRBJ2-1	ASSVGLAGHNEQF
TRBV6-5	TRBJ2-7	ASSYSSGEAEQY
TRBV20-1	TRBJ1-1	SARNTGFMNTEAF
TRBV20-1	TRBJ2-6	SVGDTYSGANVLT
TRBV7-9	TRBJ2-1	ASSLVRTRSYNEQF
TRBV5-5	TRBJ2-1	ASSLTGHRDNEQF
TRBV11-2	TRBJ2-3	ASSSHAADTQY
TRBV12-3/TRBV12-4	TRBJ2-1	ASSLSPEAEQF
TRBV4-3	TRBJ2-7	ASSQAPLTSGVNYEQY
TRBV6-1	TRBJ2-5	ASSPPTSGGQETQY
TRBV4-2	TRBJ2-2	ASSQLALAGDGELF
TRBV28	TRBJ2-1	ASSFRPREGNEQF
TRBV6-5	TRBJ1-2	ASSYYRGNYGYT
TRBV20-1	TRBJ2-5	CARGTSGGAISETQY
TRBV7-6	TRBJ2-7	ASSLFGLADNYEQY
TRBV20-1	TRBJ1-5	SARVRPGQFSNQPQH
TRBV29-1	TRBJ2-1	SVGTSGYNEQF
TRBV12-3/TRBV12-4	TRBJ2-5	ASSLYLAGDQETQY
TRBV7-2	TRBJ2-7	ASSLEGDAYEQY
TRBV7-8	TRBJ2-5	ASSLTWGVQETQY
TRBV6-1	TRBJ1-2	ASRRQGARRLAFYGYT
TRBV28	TRBJ2-1	ATRPSGGLSSYNEQF